The source of this T cell receptor beta chain is a study of CD8 T cell repertoires and HIV-1 epitope variants (dated by TCRdb to between 2020 and 2021). In the study overall: In separate culture wells, T cells were stimulated with each of twenty-five peptides that represented autologous and known Gag and Nef epitope variants. A CMV, EBV and flu peptide pool, the Ebola AY9 epitope as negative control, and a no-peptide well were included as control conditions. The epitopes tested covered three Gag epitope families plus Nef HW9 and YT9. T cells were enriched using the EasySep Human T Cell Enrichment Kit and then co-cultured with an equal number of autologous T cell-negative cells acting as antigen-presenting cells. For 9 to 11 days the cultures were kept in IMDM with gentamicin, and on days 3 and 7 half of the media was changed with IL-2, IL-7 and IL-15 added. A 1M T cell aliquot was kept as an uncultured baseline condition, separate from the 83 T cell cultures. A total of 75 to 100 T cell cultures were run, with each culture condition done in triplicate except for one peptide, which was done in duplicate. What the research found in general, with its limitations: Five clonotypes recognized the Nef KF9 family and one clonotype recognized the HW9 family, while no responses were seen to the TAALDMSHF plasma variant. The assay identified only TCR beta chains and indicated proliferation to antigen, not T cell function or cytokine profile. Of the nine antigen-specific TCR beta clonotypes identified, five or six appeared cross-reactive for autologous or known escape epitope variants.

Regarding this clone: The clone's antigen remains unknown. No much larger clone exists at a distance of one base, and base qualities are not known.

CDR1 ENHRY and CDR2 SYGVKD are derived from the germline V gene. From the cysteine through the phenylalanine, the CDR3 covers 15 amino acids. Solely the CDR3 DNA is kept, with 45 bases framed from the first base. Trimmed from V: 11 bases; trimmed from J: 8 bases; junction bases lacking a gene match: 18. The EasySep Human CD8+ T Cell Enrichment Kit was used on day 10 to isolate CD8+ T cells from every culture. The immunoSEQ platform was used to sequence TCR beta CDR3 regions at survey depth. The QIAamp DNA micro kit was used to extract genomic DNA from every cultured and uncultured CD8+ T cell population. The authors' pipeline ran thus. Samples with fewer than 5,000 productive reads were excluded, which removed about 7% of the roughly 80 HIV peptide-stimulated cultures. Sequences were trimmed to CDR3 by a MANAFEST web app, and nonproductive sequences, CDR3s under 5 amino acids, and sequences not starting with C or ending with F/W were removed. For a clonotype to count as antigen-specific, the clonotype had to expand relative to the no-peptide control in at least 2 of 3 replicates at FDR 0.01, and only within one epitope family. A frequency at least fivefold higher than in wells stimulated with peptides from other epitope families was additionally required for specific clonotypes. Not all clones reach the TCRdb copy of this immuneACCESS table, which keeps in-frame sequences only. Checked studies attribute under half of the gap to unresolved V genes and leave the rest unexplained. Clone size and V and J calls were adopted from that table, with D and trimming inferred from the DNA. Within this sample are fewer than 2,500 clones, with under 75% of them counted one time only. The ten largest clonotypes hold over 40% of the sample.

Material: cultured CD8+ T cells derived from PBMCs. The chain uses TRBV10-3 and TRBJ1-5; 7 bases in between match TRBD1. This receptor was obtained from a male donor with HIV. The sequenced DNA: TGTGCCGTCCGGGACAGCAATTCTACGTCCAAGCCCCAGCATTTT. This codes for CAVRDSNSTSKPQHF.